Listed below are T cell receptor beta chains from one sample, sequenced in a study of T cell responses to AZD1222 COVID-19 vaccine. Method: immunoSEQ multiplex PCR; TCRdb's copy keeps in-frame clones and lacks some. The sample comprises fewer than 40,000 clones, 88% of which are singletons, and 26% rests with the top ten. This material consisted of peripheral blood, taken 28 days after the second dose of the MenACWY control vaccine. The receptors derive from an adult who received the MenACWY meningococcal vaccine as a control. Both conserved end residues are part of each CDR3. A D gene is named only where the DNA matches it firmly.

V,D,J,CDR3
TRBV18,TRBD2,TRBJ2-7,CASSPRRTSGMGEQYF
TRBV1,.,TRBJ2-7,CTSSQTSGIVLSSYEQYF
TRBV6-4,.,TRBJ1-2,CASSDGNYGYTF
TRBV5-1,TRBD1,TRBJ2-2,CASSAQGTGELFF
TRBV11-2,.,TRBJ2-7,CASSLTSGSSYEQYF
TRBV30,.,TRBJ1-1,CAWSVRVNTEAFF
TRBV7-9,.,TRBJ1-2,CASSRLSRKANYGYTF
TRBV2,.,TRBJ2-1,CASRWHNEQFF
TRBV5-6,.,TRBJ2-5,CASSWGRETQYF
TRBV6-5,TRBD1,TRBJ2-7,CASYTGTGIYEQYF
TRBV11-3,.,TRBJ2-7,CASSSGGGYEQYF
TRBV21-1,.,TRBJ1-5,CASSKWGPLGWQPQHF
TRBV11-2,.,TRBJ2-7,CASSLLREVGEQYF
TRBV5-1,TRBD1,TRBJ2-1,CASSLVAGGGNEQFF
TRBV15,.,TRBJ2-6,CATSPLQWRSSSGANVLTF
TRBV28,TRBD2,TRBJ2-7,CASKIAGVDYEQYF
TRBV24-1,TRBD1,TRBJ2-3,CATSDPRQGAYTQYF
TRBV15,TRBD1,TRBJ2-3,CATTKDRARSTDTQYF
TRBV5-1,.,TRBJ1-2,CASSLSASGGYGYTF
TRBV4-2,.,TRBJ1-4,CASSQDRGGSARKLFF
TRBV6-5,.,TRBJ2-7,CASSYSRATYEQYF
TRBV6-5,.,TRBJ2-7,CASSYSGSEQYF
TRBV11-2,.,TRBJ2-1,CASSLKRGGSSYNEQFF
TRBV15,TRBD2,TRBJ2-7,CATSSEGLAGIPYEQYF
TRBV6-5,.,TRBJ1-2,CASSSFRGYNYGYTF